This T cell receptor beta chain is from a study of radiotherapy plus CTLA-4 blockade in lung cancer. Study overall: Overall, around 20% of patients showed an objective response, while about 30% attained disease control.

As regards this clone: Its matching antigen is unknown.

Data came from immunoSEQ multiplex PCR; TCRdb stores just in-frame clones and leaves some out. The sample yields roughly 75,000 clones, about 79% seen once. Overall study results and limits: Reports identified early blood T cell clone dynamics, with interferon-beta, as the best response predictor. Among blood TCR repertoires after radiotherapy plus ipilimumab, tumor-derived clones expanded.

Focal radiation plus CTLA-4 blockade with ipilimumab was given to patients with chemo-refractory metastatic non-small-cell lung cancer. CDR3 size: 14 residues. Germline V CDR1 and CDR2: SGDLS, YYNGEE. The V and J ends lost 5 bases and 5 bases respectively, with 11 bases between them. Sequencing was performed on peripheral blood, taken from a patient treated with radiotherapy plus ipilimumab. This sequence was found in a human donor with non-small cell lung cancer whose response to radiotherapy plus ipilimumab could not be evaluated. Some clones in this sample may be carry-over from other donors' samples. The rearrangement links TRBV9 to TRBJ1-6; D is undetermined. CDR3 coding DNA: TGTGCCAGCAGTGGAGAGGGTGATAATTCACCCCTCCACTTT. Translation gives CASSGEGDNSPLHF.